A single sample is the source of the 25 T cell receptor beta chains below, sequenced in a study of blood T cell repertoires in COVID-19 (dated by TCRdb to the early 2020s). Library preparation employed the immunoSEQ multiplex PCR assay. The immuneACCESS repertoire file appears here via TCRdb, limited to in-frame rearrangements. These files lack a portion of the clones; in checked studies, under half of the deficit traces to unresolved V genes, and the cause of the others is not known. Across this sample there are a few hundred thousand clones, with about 85% seen only once. The ten largest clones take up 0.87% of the sample. The specimen was peripheral blood. Every receptor here comes from a human donor with COVID-19, enrolled during active disease. The donor label of this sample is uncertain.

This sequence joins TRBV2 and TRBJ2-7, with D maybe TRBD1 (5 bases). The CDR3 totals 14 residues. With 3 bases removed from V and 5 bases from J, the gap between germline ends came to 14 bases. The germline CDR1 and CDR2 sequences are SNHLY and FYNNEI. CDR3 DNA sequence: TGTGCCAGCAGTGATTGGGCCAGGGTCGACGAGCAGTACTTC. Residues: CASSDWARVDEQYF.

V and J are TRBV15 and TRBJ1-4; D possibly corresponds to TRBD1 (5 bases). The V and J ends lost 8 bases and 4 bases respectively, with 8 bases between them. The CDR3 is made up of 12 amino acids. Germline V lookup: CDR1 LNHNV, CDR2 YYDKDF (reference sequence). This chain's CDR3 is CATRRGNEKLFF. DNA of the CDR3: TGTGCCACCCGGAGGGGTAATGAAAAACTGTTTTTT.

The rearrangement joins TRBV5-1 to TRBJ2-1; 9 bases are a match to TRBD2. This CDR3 comprises 17 residues. Per germline, CDR1 SGHRS and CDR2 YFSETQ. V lost 4 bases and J lost 1; bases outside the gene matches: 9. The CDR3 DNA reads TGCGCCAGCAGCCCTCTTCTAGCGGGACGTTCCTACAATGAGCAGTTCTTC. Protein: CASSPLLAGRSYNEQFF.

V and J are TRBV12-3 or TRBV12-4 and TRBJ1-2; 9 positions agree with TRBD1. This CDR3 has 13 amino acids. V was clipped by 5 bases and J by 7 bases; unmatched bases: 5. CDR3 DNA: TGTGCCAGCAGTCAGGGACAGGGTGGTGGCTACACCTTC. Protein sequence: CASSQGQGGGYTF.

The V gene is TRBV6-5, the J gene TRBJ1-1; tentative D call: TRBD1 (5 bases). This CDR3 is built from 14 residues. Trimming removed 8 bases at V and 1 base at J, with 14 bases between. Germline V gene lookup returns CDR1 MNHEY and CDR2 SVGAGI. The chain's CDR3 is CASDATGGNTEAFF. The CDR3 nucleotides are TGTGCCAGCGACGCTACCGGGGGGAACACTGAAGCTTTCTTT.

This clone came up a few times. This sequence joins TRBV30 and TRBJ2-1; weak D call: TRBD1 (5 bases). Germline V gene sequence: CDR1 GTSNPN, CDR2 SVGIG (reference sequence). The CDR3 covers 13 residues. Deletions cut 4 bases from V and 4 bases from J, with 11 bases between. CDR3 coding DNA: TGTGCCTGGAAGCGACAGATTTACAATGAGCAGTTCTTC. Protein product: CAWKRQIYNEQFF. Using reference TRBV30 and TRBJ2-1 for the parts outside the CDR3, the full variable domain is SQTIHQWPATLVQPVGSPLSLECTVEGTSNPNLYWYRQAAGRGLQLLFYSVGIGQISSEVPQNLSASRPQDRQFILSSKKLLLSDSGFYLCAWKRQIYNEQFFGPGTRLTVL.

The chain employs TRBV4-1 and TRBJ2-7, with TRBD1 identical over 8 bases. The V segment lost 4 bases and the J segment 2 bases; nucleotides outside the gene matches: 4. There are 14 residues in the CDR3. Germline CDR1 MGHRA, CDR2 YSYEKL. The CDR3 bases are TGCGCCAGCAGCCCCGGACAGGGAACCTACGAGCAGTACTTC. Translation: CASSPGQGTYEQYF.

This chain uses TRBV5-4 with TRBJ1-3; D gene ambiguous. Trimming took off 0 bases at V and 0 bases at J, with 10 bases between the two ends. Germline V gene data show CDR1 as SGHNT and CDR2 as YYREEE (reference sequence). CDR3 length: 16 amino acids. CDR3 nucleotide sequence: TGTGCCAGCAGCTTGGACACACCGCACTCTGGAAACACCATATATTTT. It codes for CASSLDTPHSGNTIYF.

The chain combines TRBV15 with TRBJ2-2, with no clear D. Looked up from germline, CDR1 is LNHNV and CDR2 is YYDKDF (reference sequence). V lost 0 bases and J 4 bases, leaving 6 bases between the germline ends. CDR3 size: 14 residues. CDR3 residues: CATSRDTGTGELFF. CDR3 coding DNA: TGTGCCACCAGCAGAGATACGGGCACCGGGGAGCTGTTTTTT.

Regarding this clone: One junction end disagrees with the germline gene, perhaps due to a read error. The chain joins TRBV7-9 to TRBJ2-4, with D possibly matching TRBD2 (5 bases). The CDR3 is made up of 12 amino acids. CDR1 is SEHNR, CDR2 FQNEAQ, per germline (reference sequence). CDR3 protein: CASSYDGPAGFF. Written as DNA, the CDR3 is TGTGCCAGCAGCTATGACGGCCCGGCGGGTTTCTTC.

This chain joins TRBV2 and TRBJ1-2, with 9 bases fitting TRBD1. CDR1 and CDR2 (germline): SNHLY, FYNNEI. This CDR3 has 15 amino acids. The ends lost 6 bases at V and 6 bases at J; junction bases unmatched: 11. In DNA form, the CDR3 reads TGTGCCAGCAGCCCCGGACAGGGGATAAGGAATGGCTACACCTTC. Translation gives CASSPGQGIRNGYTF.

The chain employs TRBV5-1 and TRBJ2-2; 7 positions match TRBD1. Trimming at V came to 3 bases and at J to 1 base, leaving 9 bases not matched to a gene. The germline gives CDR1 SGHRS, CDR2 YFSETQ. This CDR3 spans 17 amino acids. The DNA for the CDR3 is TGCGCCAGCAGCTCCGAACCGGGACAGAAGAACACCGGGGAGCTGTTTTTT. Amino acids: CASSSEPGQKNTGELFF.

The rearrangement uses TRBV27 and TRBJ2-7; 7 bases fit TRBD1. After removal of 6 bases from V and 0 bases from J, the junction contained 5 bases not matched to a gene. The CDR3 length is 14 residues. Germline V CDR1 and CDR2: MNHEY, SMNVEV (reference sequence). The CDR3 sequence: CASRHRGSSYEQYF. DNA for the CDR3: TGTGCCAGCAGGCACAGGGGAAGCTCCTACGAGCAGTACTTC.

The chain uses TRBV27 and TRBJ1-1; D not resolved. The CDR3 has 14 residues. Trimming shortened V by 7 bases and J by 1 base, and 13 bases separated the two germline ends. The germline gives CDR1 MNHEY, CDR2 SMNVEV (reference sequence). The CDR3 spells CASTPGARNTEAFF. In DNA form, the CDR3 reads TGTGCCAGCACCCCGGGAGCCAGGAACACTGAAGCTTTCTTT.

The genes are TRBV9 and TRBJ2-5, with D maybe TRBD1 (6 bases). The CDR3 spans 13 residues. CDR1 is SGDLS and CDR2 is YYNGEE in the germline V gene. V was clipped by 4 bases and J by 5 bases, with 12 bases between them. The CDR3 region has the DNA TGTGCCAGCAGCCCCCTAGGGGGTGAGACCCAGTACTTC. Amino acid sequence: CASSPLGGETQYF.

The CDR3 is CASSPGQPSSGNTIYF. CDR3 coding DNA: TGTGCCAGCTCACCCGGACAGCCGTCCTCTGGAAACACCATATATTTT. The chain carries TRBV18 and TRBJ1-3, with D perhaps matching TRBD1 (6 bases). V was cut by 3 bases and J by 0 bases, with 12 bases left in between. Germline V lookup: CDR1 KGHSH, CDR2 LQKENI. The CDR3 runs to 16 residues.

This sequence joins TRBV9 and TRBJ2-1; 7 bases are a match to TRBD1. Germline CDR1 is SGDLS and CDR2 is YYNGEE. V shed 0 bases and J 6 bases; nucleotides not matched to a gene: 9. There are 16 residues in the CDR3. For the CDR3, the DNA is TGTGCCAGCAGCGTAGAAGTCTTTTCAGGGGGCAATGAGCAGTTCTTC. It codes for CASSVEVFSGGNEQFF. Using reference TRBV9 and TRBJ2-1 for the parts outside the CDR3, the full variable domain is DSGVTQTPKHLITATGQRVTLRCSPRSGDLSVYWYQQSLDQGLQFLIQYYNGEERAKGNILERFSAQQFPDLHSELNLSSLELGDSALYFCASSVEVFSGGNEQFFGPGTRLTVL.

The chain links TRBV5-1 to TRBJ2-7, with D unresolved. Germline CDR1 SGHRS, CDR2 YFSETQ. This CDR3 contains 14 residues. V was cut by 5 bases and J by 4 bases, with 16 bases left in between. The CDR3 loop is CASRSGPRSYEQYF. The DNA of the CDR3 is TGCGCCAGCAGATCTGGTCCACGGTCGTACGAGCAGTACTTC.

The chain joins TRBV29-1 to TRBJ2-1; 12 bases agree with TRBD2. The CDR3 is 20 residues long. CDR1 and CDR2 from the germline V gene are SQVTM and ANQGSEA. V shed 3 bases, J shed 2 bases, and the junction held 17 bases outside the gene matches. The CDR3 here is CSVERDPYRLAGVPYNEQFF. The CDR3 DNA reads TGCAGCGTTGAGCGCGATCCCTACCGACTAGCGGGAGTCCCCTACAATGAGCAGTTCTTC.

This chain links TRBV6-5 with TRBJ1-4; D gene ambiguous. With 6 bases removed from V and 6 bases from J, the gap between germline ends came to 11 bases. Germline values: CDR1 MNHEY, CDR2 SVGAGI. This CDR3 spans 13 amino acids. The CDR3, as DNA: TGTGCCAGCAGCCCCGGTTACTATGAAAAACTGTTTTTT. Its protein product is CASSPGYYEKLFF.

This CDR3 reads CASSQVLADSGNTIYF. The DNA of the CDR3 is TGTGCCAGCAGCCAAGTTCTCGCGGACTCTGGAAACACCATATATTTT. This rearrangement joins TRBV3-1 (or the pseudogene TRBV3-2) to TRBJ1-3; no clear D gene. This CDR3 is 16 amino acids long. V lost 1 base to trimming and J lost 0 bases, with 10 bases between them. Germline V lookup: CDR1 LGHDT, CDR2 YNNKEL (reference sequence).

V gene TRBV28 combines with J gene TRBJ2-6; possibly TRBD2 for D (5 bases). Germline V gives CDR1 MDHEN, CDR2 SYDVKM. Trimming removed 6 bases from V and 0 bases from J, with 9 bases in between. This CDR3 region has 15 residues. This CDR3 is CASRRSGSGANVLTF. The DNA for the CDR3 is TGTGCCAGCAGGCGGAGCGGCTCTGGGGCCAACGTCCTGACTTTC.

V usage is TRBV30 and J usage is TRBJ1-5, with D hard to call. Germline-derived CDR1 and CDR2 are GTSNPN and SVGIG (reference sequence). CDR3 size: 15 residues. V gave up 3 bases and J gave up 7 bases, with 19 bases separating them. CDR3 sequence reads: CAWRENRGSEQPQHF. The CDR3 DNA reads as TGTGCCTGGAGGGAGAATCGAGGGTCGGAACAGCCCCAGCATTTT.

This clone was seen a handful of times. V gene TRBV18 combines with J gene TRBJ2-1; tentative D call: TRBD1 (5 bases). V lost 3 bases and J lost 7, with 10 bases in between. Germline values: CDR1 KGHSH, CDR2 LQKENI. This CDR3 has 13 residues. The CDR3 protein is CASSPVQENEQFF. The CDR3 region has the DNA TGTGCCAGCTCACCCGTACAGGAGAATGAGCAGTTCTTC.

J is TRBJ2-2 and V is TRBV19; TRBD1 agrees at 9 bases. The CDR3 has 15 amino acids. Germline values: CDR1 LNHDA, CDR2 SQIVND (reference sequence). The V and J ends lost 7 bases and 4 bases, in that order; junction bases with no gene match: 7. The CDR3 is CASTGDRVITGELFF. The CDR3, as DNA: TGTGCCAGTACCGGGGACAGGGTGATCACCGGGGAGCTGTTTTTT.